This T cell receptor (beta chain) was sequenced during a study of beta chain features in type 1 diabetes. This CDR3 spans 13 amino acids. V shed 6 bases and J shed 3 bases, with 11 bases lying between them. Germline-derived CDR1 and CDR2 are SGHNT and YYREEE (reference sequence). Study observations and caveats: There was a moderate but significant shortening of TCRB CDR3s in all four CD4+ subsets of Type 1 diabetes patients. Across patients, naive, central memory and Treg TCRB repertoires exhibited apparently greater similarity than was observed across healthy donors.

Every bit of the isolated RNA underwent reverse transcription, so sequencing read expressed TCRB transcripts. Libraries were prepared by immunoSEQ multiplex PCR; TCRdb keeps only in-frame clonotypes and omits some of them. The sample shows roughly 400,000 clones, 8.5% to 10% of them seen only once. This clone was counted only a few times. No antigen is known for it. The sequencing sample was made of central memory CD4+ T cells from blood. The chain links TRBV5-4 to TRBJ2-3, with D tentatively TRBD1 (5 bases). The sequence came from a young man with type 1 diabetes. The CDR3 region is CASTRRGTDTQYF. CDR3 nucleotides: TGTGCCAGCACTAGAAGGGGTACAGATACGCAGTATTTT.